This record concerns one T cell receptor (beta chain) sequence. TCRdb keeps only in-frame clones here, not all; method: immunoSEQ multiplex PCR. The table has some 350,000 clones, 87% seen once. This sample was included in a study of blood T cell repertoires in COVID-19. From germline, CDR1 is MGHRA and CDR2 YSYEKL. Trimming stripped 4 bases from V and 0 bases from J, with 16 bases between. The CDR3 runs 17 residues. Two consecutive negative NP/OP PCR tests, clearance, or resolved symptoms defined Cohort 3 recovery. The source of this sequence is a woman in her 30s who had recovered from COVID-19. The sequencing input was PBMCs or T cells enriched from blood (not recorded which). The V call is TRBV4-1, the J call TRBJ1-3; D not certain. In DNA form, the CDR3 reads TGCGCCAGCAGCCCGAGAGTCGGGTCGTCCTCTGGAAACACCATATATTTT. Protein: CASSPRVGSSSGNTIYF.